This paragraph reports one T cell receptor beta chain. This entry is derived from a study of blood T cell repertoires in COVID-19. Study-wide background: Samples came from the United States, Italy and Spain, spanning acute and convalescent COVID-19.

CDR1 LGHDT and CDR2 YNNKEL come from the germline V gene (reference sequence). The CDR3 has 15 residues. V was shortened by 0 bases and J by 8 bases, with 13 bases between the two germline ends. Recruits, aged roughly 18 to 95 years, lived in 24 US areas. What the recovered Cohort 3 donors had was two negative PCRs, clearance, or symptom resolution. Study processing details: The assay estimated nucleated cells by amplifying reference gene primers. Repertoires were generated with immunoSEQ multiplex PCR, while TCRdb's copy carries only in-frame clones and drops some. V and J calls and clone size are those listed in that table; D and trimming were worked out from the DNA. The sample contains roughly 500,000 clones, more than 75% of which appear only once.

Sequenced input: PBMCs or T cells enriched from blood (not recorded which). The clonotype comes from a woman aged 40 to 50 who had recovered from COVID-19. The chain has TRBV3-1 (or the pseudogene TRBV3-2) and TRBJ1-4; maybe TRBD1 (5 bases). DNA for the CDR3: TGTGCCAGCAGCCAAGAATGGGGGGTTAGCGAAAAACTGTTTTTT. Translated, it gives CASSQEWGVSEKLFF.